A single sample is the source of the 12 T cell receptor beta chains below, sequenced in a study of tumor-infiltrating lymphocytes in localized non-small cell lung cancer. The assay was immunoSEQ multiplex PCR, and TCRdb's table has in-frame clones only and misses some. The top ten hold over 6% of the sample, which has 15,000 to 20,000 clones, approximately 80% seen once. The specimen was lung tumor tissue. The receptor set was obtained from a human donor with non-small cell lung cancer.

The sample holds a few counts of this clone. V is TRBV5-1 and J is TRBJ1-1; D not certain. The CDR3 covers 15 residues. Germline CDR1 is SGHRS and CDR2 is YFSETQ. V dropped 4 bases and J dropped 1 base, with 14 bases sitting between them. This CDR3 is CASSPLSVGNTEAFF. CDR3 coding DNA: TGCGCCAGCAGCCCTTTATCGGTGGGGAACACTGAAGCTTTCTTT.

This clone is medium-sized (0.01 to 0.1%) within its sample. The chain has TRBV27 and TRBJ2-1; D unresolved. V was trimmed by 2 bases and J by 6 bases, leaving 8 bases between them. This CDR3 is 13 amino acids long. The germline V gene encodes CDR1 MNHEY and CDR2 SMNVEV (reference sequence). The CDR3 loop is CASSLISGNEQFF. In DNA, the CDR3 is TGTGCCAGCAGTTTAATCTCGGGCAATGAGCAGTTCTTC.

The chain joins TRBV27 to TRBJ2-1; TRBD2 aligns across 10 bases. J was trimmed by 9 bases and V by 6 bases; bases with no gene match: 14. CDR1 is MNHEY, CDR2 SMNVEV, per germline (reference sequence). There are 16 residues in the CDR3. As DNA, the CDR3 is TGTGCCAGCAGACCCGCCCGACTAGCGGGTTTCGTTGAGCAGTTCTTC. It yields the protein CASRPARLAGFVEQFF.

J is TRBJ2-3 and V is TRBV7-9, with D possibly matching TRBD2 (6 bases). CDR1 is SEHNR and CDR2 is FQNEAQ in the germline V gene (reference sequence). CDR3 length: 18 residues. Trimming shortened V by 3 bases and J by 1 base, and 20 bases separated the two germline ends. CDR3 sequence (DNA): TGTGCCAGCAGCTTGGGGGACGGTTCGGAGGGCGGCACAGATACGCAGTATTTT. Translating it yields CASSLGDGSEGGTDTQYF.

Here the CDR3 reads CATSREQYTGELFF. The DNA for the CDR3 is TGTGCCACCAGCAGAGAACAGTACACCGGGGAGCTGTTTTTT. The chain couples TRBV15 to TRBJ2-2, with D unclear. CDR1 and CDR2 (germline): LNHNV, YYDKDF (reference sequence). The CDR3 loop spans 14 amino acids. The V end was cut by 0 bases, the J end by 3 bases, with 5 bases between.

The chain recombines TRBV5-1 with TRBJ1-1; 8 bases fit TRBD1. This CDR3 has 14 amino acids. The trim removed 4 bases at V and 1 base at J, leaving 3 bases unmatched. Germline V lookup: CDR1 SGHRS, CDR2 YFSETQ. CDR3 DNA sequence: TGCGCCAGCAGCCCCGGACAGGGGAACACTGAAGCTTTCTTT. Protein sequence: CASSPGQGNTEAFF.

The V gene is TRBV4-3, the J gene TRBJ2-2; TRBD2 matches at 7 bases. Germline V gives CDR1 LGHNA, CDR2 YSLEER. CDR3 size: 17 residues. The trim removed 1 base at V and 3 bases at J, leaving 8 bases unmatched. CDR3 in DNA: TGCGCCAGCAGCCAAGTCGAGACTAGCAGTCACACCGGGGAGCTGTTTTTT. This sequence encodes CASSQVETSSHTGELFF.

This clone appeared once. The chain combines TRBV27 with TRBJ2-7; 10 bases match TRBD1. After removal of 0 bases from V and 3 bases from J, the junction contained 2 bases not matched to a gene. This CDR3 comprises 15 residues. Germline CDR1 MNHEY, CDR2 SMNVEV (reference sequence). CDR3 sequence (DNA): TGTGCCAGCAGTTTATCGGGGACAGGGGACTACGAGCAGTACTTC. Translated, it gives CASSLSGTGDYEQYF.

The chain recombines TRBV29-1 with TRBJ1-1; D is perhaps TRBD1 (5 bases). Germline-derived CDR1 and CDR2 are SQVTM and ANQGSEA. Trimming stripped 4 bases from V and 10 bases from J, with 16 bases between. The CDR3 runs to 12 residues. The CDR3 region is CSVVQGEGRAFF. CDR3 nucleotides: TGCAGCGTTGTTCAAGGGGAAGGGCGAGCTTTCTTT.

The gene calls are TRBV4-2 and TRBJ2-3, with D possibly matching TRBD1 (6 bases). V dropped 0 bases and J dropped 0 bases, with 10 bases sitting between them. Germline CDR1 LGHNA, CDR2 YNFKEQ. The CDR3 consists of 16 residues. The CDR3 here is CASSQDRGGSTDTQYF. The DNA for the CDR3 is TGTGCCAGCAGCCAAGACAGGGGCGGAAGCACAGATACGCAGTATTTT.

The rearrangement uses TRBV18 and TRBJ1-2; D is unresolved. Trimming pared 0 bases from V and 4 bases from J, leaving 9 bases between. CDR3 length: 14 amino acids. Germline V gene sequence: CDR1 KGHSH, CDR2 LQKENI. In nucleotides, the CDR3 is TGTGCCAGCTCACCACCAACGGAGAGCTATGGCTACACCTTC. This translates into CASSPPTESYGYTF.

The genes are TRBV30 and TRBJ2-3; 13 nucleotides agree with TRBD2. Germline assignment: CDR1 GTSNPN and CDR2 SVGIG (reference sequence). This CDR3 contains 15 residues. V was clipped by 5 bases and J by 4 bases; unmatched bases: 6. Written as DNA, the CDR3 is TGTGCCTGGCGGACTAGCGGGAGTGCCCCAGATACGCAGTATTTT. Translation: CAWRTSGSAPDTQYF.